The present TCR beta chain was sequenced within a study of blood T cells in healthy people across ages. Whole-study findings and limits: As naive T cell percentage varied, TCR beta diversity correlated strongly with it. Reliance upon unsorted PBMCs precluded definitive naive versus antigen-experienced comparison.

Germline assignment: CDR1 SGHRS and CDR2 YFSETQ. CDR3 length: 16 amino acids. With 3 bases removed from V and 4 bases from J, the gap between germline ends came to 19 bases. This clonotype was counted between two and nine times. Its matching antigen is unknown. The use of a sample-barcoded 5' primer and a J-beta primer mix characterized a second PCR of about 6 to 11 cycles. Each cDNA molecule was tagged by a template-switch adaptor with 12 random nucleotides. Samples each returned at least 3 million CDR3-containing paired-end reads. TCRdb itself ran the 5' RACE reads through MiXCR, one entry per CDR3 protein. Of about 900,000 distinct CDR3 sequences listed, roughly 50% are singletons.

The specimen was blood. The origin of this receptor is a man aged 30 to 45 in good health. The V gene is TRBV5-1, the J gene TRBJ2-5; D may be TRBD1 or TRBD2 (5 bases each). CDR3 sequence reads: CASSSTAGTRGETQYF. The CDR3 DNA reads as TGCGCCAGCAGCTCGACTGCCGGGACGAGGGGAGAGACCCAGTACTTC.